The sequence of this TCR beta chain was determined in a study of T cell repertoires in cytomegalovirus infection. On the study more broadly: Recently identified HLA-C-restricted CMV epitopes were used, and well-studied HLA-B-restricted CMV epitopes were used as well. CMV infection and matching HLA type were both indicated by public TCR beta signatures. Whole-study results and caveats: Cumulative frequency (of public TCR beta family members) identified carriers of CMV plus the relevant HLA. Clonotype analysis showed dominance of the ex vivo response by HLA-C-restricted CMV-specific TCR beta clonotypes.

This clonotype was seen a few times. The antigen is not known. A much larger clone lies a single base off, so this may be a read error. Trimming left V 4 bases short and J 6 bases short, with 10 bases between. From germline, CDR1 is SGHKS and CDR2 YYEKEE (reference sequence). The CDR3 consists of 12 residues. TCRdb redid the calling of the reads with MiXCR, one entry per CDR3 protein. This sample has about 770,000 distinct CDR3 sequences, with approximately 32% found just once. The chain recombines TRBV5-5 with TRBJ1-1; a possible D gene is TRBD1 (6 bases). Sequencing was performed on cultured CD8+ T cells from PBMCs, taken from culture after CMV antigen stimulation. This clonotype was obtained from a human donor in good health (CMV status not recorded). Some clones in this sample may be carry-over from other donors' samples. CDR3 nucleotides: TGTGCCAGCAGCGCCGGGACACCTGAAGCTTTCTTT. Its protein product is CASSAGTPEAFF.